Shown below are 2 T cell receptor beta chains from a single sample sequenced in a study of T cell changes during pregnancy in multiple sclerosis. TCRdb's table, derived via immunoSEQ multiplex PCR, lists solely in-frame clones and lacks some. The data contain fewer than 45,000 clones, 91% of them singletons. Here the sequenced sample was CD4+ T cells from peripheral blood mononuclear cells, taken in the second trimester of pregnancy. The receptors come from a female donor in good health, enrolled as a control in a pregnancy study.

The chain has TRBV2 and TRBJ2-1; a weak D match, TRBD2 (6 bases). CDR1 is SNHLY and CDR2 is FYNNEI in the germline V gene. Trimming stripped 8 bases from V and 5 bases from J, with 13 bases between. There are 13 residues in the CDR3. CDR3 in DNA: TGTGCCAGCCATCGGGACTCTCACAATGAGCAGTTCTTC. It encodes CASHRDSHNEQFF. Variable domain in full (rest from reference TRBV2 and TRBJ2-1): EPEVTQTPSHQVTQMGQEVILRCVPISNHLYFYWYRQILGQKVEFLVSFYNNEISEKSEIFDDQFSVERPDGSNFTLKIRSTKLEDSAMYFCASHRDSHNEQFFGPGTRLTVL.

This clone is a singleton in its sample. This rearrangement joins TRBV7-2 to TRBJ2-5; 8 nucleotides line up with TRBD1. CDR1 and CDR2 from the germline V gene are SGHTA and FQGNSA. The V and J ends lost 3 bases and 3 bases, in that order; junction bases with no gene match: 6. The CDR3 loop spans 15 amino acids. CDR3 protein: CASSFSRTGKETQYF. The CDR3, as DNA: TGTGCCAGCAGCTTTTCCAGGACAGGGAAAGAGACCCAGTACTTC.